This is a list of T cell receptor beta chains from one sample in a study of cytomegalovirus exposure and HLA in healthy donors. Generated by immunoSEQ multiplex PCR, the TCRdb table keeps only in-frame clones and is missing some. The table shows 130,000 or so clones, with 70% to 85% occurring only once. The sample was PBMCs. The receptors were sampled from a woman aged 40 to 50 in good health and CMV-seronegative. CDR3s leave out the opening cysteine and the closing phenylalanine or tryptophan.

v_call: TRBV7-2
cdr3_aa: ASSNRGPTDTQY

v_call: TRBV11-2
cdr3_aa: ASSFETVSSYEQY

v_call: TRBV5-1
cdr3_aa: ASSRTGGVRSSYEQY

v_call: TRBV19
cdr3_aa: ASSKGLAGSSYNEQF

v_call: TRBV28
cdr3_aa: ASSLTPGQGVTQY

v_call: TRBV19
cdr3_aa: ARLSPGDYNEQF

v_call: TRBV16
cdr3_aa: ASRESGAYEQY

v_call: TRBV7-9
cdr3_aa: ASSYPRVSTDTQY

v_call: TRBV28
cdr3_aa: ARRQGLGYVYT

v_call: TRBV5-4
cdr3_aa: ASSLGVAGGQGGYT

v_call: TRBV29-1
cdr3_aa: SVGKRLGGTGELF

v_call: TRBV4-3
cdr3_aa: ASSQDIQANEKLF

v_call: TRBV28
cdr3_aa: ASSHRGLNYEQY

v_call: TRBV7-2
cdr3_aa: ASSLVPGANGELF

v_call: TRBV6-5
cdr3_aa: ASSYLQGAQYGYT

v_call: TRBV5-7
cdr3_aa: ASSLNRQGQEKLF

v_call: TRBV7-3
cdr3_aa: ASSLTPGLAGGNEQY

v_call: TRBV27
cdr3_aa: ATRYRGRPGDTQY

v_call: TRBV11-1
cdr3_aa: ASSLGQGASETQY

v_call: TRBV7-8
cdr3_aa: ASSLDRHEQY

v_call: TRBV4-3
cdr3_aa: ASSQDWGTGREQY

v_call: TRBV7-2
cdr3_aa: ASSLIAGRLF

v_call: TRBV7-9
cdr3_aa: ASRSTGWEQF

v_call: TRBV28
cdr3_aa: ASSGTINWQETQY

v_call: TRBV6-5
cdr3_aa: ASSYVQGDYGYT

v_call: TRBV7-9
cdr3_aa: ASSPLTGRGFYNEQF

v_call: TRBV7-9
cdr3_aa: ASSANDAVKMGYT